The entry that follows covers one TCR beta chain sequence. Germline values: CDR1 SGHRS, CDR2 YFSETQ. The CDR3 spans 14 residues. Trimming took 1 base from V and 4 from J; bases not matched to a gene: 3. Measured with immunoSEQ multiplex PCR; TCRdb has only the in-frame clones, and not every one. The table records about 820,000 clones, over 90% of them present only once. CD45RO negativity and positive selection for CCR7 defined naive CD8 cells, a population that excluded terminally differentiated effector memory CD45RA+ cells. The data derive from a study of shared clonotypes between healthy human individuals.

V and J are TRBV5-1 and TRBJ2-7; 9 nucleotides line up with TRBD1. The sequencing input was naive CD8+ T cells sorted from blood. This receptor was obtained from a man under 40 in good health. CDR3 sequence: CASSLLQGAYEQYF. The CDR3 nucleotides are TGCGCCAGCAGCTTGTTACAGGGGGCTTACGAGCAGTACTTC.